What follows are 25 T cell receptor delta chains derived from one specimen sequenced in a study of gamma-delta T cells after stem cell transplantation. TCRdb reran clone calling via CATT on the RT-PCR reads. Of under 6,000 delta-chain clones in the sample, more than 1.5% are singletons; the top ten hold under 35%. Specimen: gamma-delta T cells. The receptors come from a human donor. It is not recorded whose cells these are; they may come from a transplant donor.

Concerning this clone itself: This DNA's translation differs at residue 14 from TCRdb's protein, which comes from a much larger clone; a read error is likely, and the protein shown is translated from the DNA. The rearrangement uses TRDV2 and TRDJ1; 10 nucleotides match TRDD3. Germline lookup yields CDR1 GEAIGNYY and CDR2 EKD. There are 17 residues in the CDR3. CDR3 amino acids: CACDTVTGGLRTDELIF. CDR3 nucleotide sequence: TGTGCCTGTGACACCGTCACTGGGGGATTACGCACCGATGAACTCATCTTT.

Worth noting for this clone: It is likely a read error: a sequence one base away is far more abundant. The same CDR3 is also encoded by other DNA sequences in this sample. V is TRDV2 and J is TRDJ3; 11 nucleotides line up with TRDD3. Germline CDR1 GEAIGNYY, CDR2 EKD. Losses at the gene ends were 2 bases for V and 2 bases for J; bases not matched to a gene: 4. The CDR3 length is 18 residues. The chain's CDR3 is CACDILGDSTWDTRQMFF. The CDR3, as DNA: TGTGCCTGTGACATACTGGGGGATAGCACCTGGGACACCCGACAGATGTTTTTC.

Regarding this clone: TCRdb assigns this DNA the protein of a much larger clone, which departs from its translation at residue 4; this likely reflects a read error, and the protein shown comes from translating the DNA. The genes are TRDV2 and TRDJ1; TRDD3 matches 11 bases. The CDR3 is made up of 18 amino acids. CDR1 is GEAIGNYY and CDR2 is EKD in the germline V gene. Unmatched junction bases numbered 13, after V lost 5 bases and J lost 0 bases. The CDR3 DNA reads TGTGCCTGTGGCAGTGTACTGGGGGATAAGGGGGACACCGATAAACTCATCTTT. This codes for CACGSVLGDKGDTDKLIF.

In its sample, this clone was seen a few times. TCRdb's protein for this DNA is that of a much larger clone and differs from the translation at residue 5, likely a read error; the protein shown is the DNA translation. V is TRDV2 and J is TRDJ3; 10 positions match TRDD3. The CDR3 runs 21 residues. Trimming cost V 3 bases and J 0 bases; bases outside gene matches: 13. Germline V lookup: CDR1 GEAIGNYY, CDR2 EKD. The CDR3 is CACDAVRTGGSNSWDTRQMFF. Written as DNA, the CDR3 is TGTGCCTGTGACGCCGTGCGTACTGGGGGATCAAACTCCTGGGACACCCGACAGATGTTTTTC.

This clone was seen repeatedly, ten times or more. One base separates it from a far larger clone, so it is likely a read error. Distinct nucleotide sequences in the sample also encode this CDR3. V and J are TRDV2 and TRDJ1, with 12 bases lining up with TRDD3. CDR3 size: 19 residues. Germline loops: CDR1 GEAIGNYY, CDR2 EKD. CDR3 region: CACDTLFTGGYLYTDKLIF. CDR3 sequence (DNA): TGTGCCTGTGACACCCTATTTACTGGGGGATACTTGTACACCGATAAACTCATCTTC.

About this clone: The protein held in TCRdb is that of a much larger clone and does not match this DNA's translation at residue 8, likely because of a read error; the protein shown is translated from the DNA. The V gene is TRDV2, the J gene TRDJ1, with 12 positions matching TRDD3. Trimming removed 1 base from V and 2 bases from J; junction bases left unmatched: 16. The length of the CDR3 is 20 residues. Germline V gene data show CDR1 as GEAIGNYY and CDR2 as EKD. CDR3 amino acids: CACDTVRSGGYAYSTDKLIF. As DNA, the CDR3 is TGTGCCTGTGACACTGTTCGTTCTGGGGGATACGCGTATTCAACCGATAAACTCATCTTT.

This clone was seen a handful of times. J is TRDJ1 and V is TRDV2; 13 nucleotides align to TRDD3. The CDR3 sequence is 18 residues long. Germline loops: CDR1 GEAIGNYY, CDR2 EKD. Losses at the gene ends were 3 bases for V and 4 bases for J; bases not matched to a gene: 13. As DNA, the CDR3 is TGTGCCTGTGACCCTATACTGGGGGATACGCCGTCTGGCGATAAACTCATCTTT. Translation gives CACDPILGDTPSGDKLIF.

This clone was detected only a few times. TCRdb's protein, taken from a much larger clone, differs from this DNA's translation at residue 12, likely owing to a read error; the protein displayed comes from the DNA. The chain employs TRDV2 and TRDJ3, with D possibly TRDD3 on 5 matching bases. This CDR3 is built from 18 residues. Germline V gene data show CDR1 as GEAIGNYY and CDR2 as EKD. Trimming shortened V by 0 bases and J by 9 bases, and 20 bases separated the two germline ends. The DNA for the CDR3 is TGTGCCTGTGACACCCCCCAGGGGGGTTCCCTGGGCACCCGACAGATGTTTTTC. Translating it yields CACDTPQGGSLGTRQMFF.

Details on this clone: TCRdb lists the protein of a much larger clone for this DNA, which differs at residue 15, so this is likely a read error; the protein given here is translated from the DNA itself. This chain joins TRDV2 and TRDJ3; D possibly corresponds to TRDD3 (6 bases). The CDR3 consists of 18 residues. Per the germline V gene, CDR1 is GEAIGNYY and CDR2 is EKD. CDR3 in amino acids: CACDTVLGRTWDTRRMFF. The CDR3, as DNA: TGTGCCTGTGACACCGTACTGGGACGAACCTGGGACACCCGACGGATGTTTTTC.

On this clone: It is likely a read error: a sequence one base away is far more abundant. At the DNA level, this CDR3 is encoded by other sequences in the same sample as well. The CDR3 here is CACEGLLGSERLIF. CDR3 bases: TGTGCCTGTGAGGGCCTACTGGGGTCCGAGCGGCTCATCTTT. The J gene is TRDJ1, the V gene TRDV2; 7 bases line up with TRDD3. CDR3 length equals 14 residues. Germline CDR1 and CDR2: GEAIGNYY and EKD. V shed 4 bases, J shed 11 bases, and the junction held 15 bases outside the gene matches.

This clone was counted between two and nine times. Other DNA sequences in the same sample also yield this CDR3. This chain links TRDV2 with TRDJ1; 8 nucleotides agree with TRDD3. Germline-derived CDR1 and CDR2 are GEAIGNYY and EKD. The CDR3 sequence is 15 residues long. The J segment lost 0 bases and the V segment lost 1 base, leaving 3 bases of the junction unmatched. The CDR3 is CACDTVLGDTDKLIF. CDR3 DNA: TGTGCCTGTGACACGGTACTGGGGGACACCGATAAACTCATCTTT.

With regard to this clone: A far larger clone is one nucleotide away, so this likely arose from a read error. The chain joins TRDV2 to TRDJ1, with a tentative D call TRDD3 (5 bases). Between the trimmed V and J ends, which lost 5 bases and 7 bases, there was a span of 19 bases. The length of the CDR3 is 14 residues. The germline gives CDR1 GEAIGNYY, CDR2 EKD. This chain's CDR3 is CACGPLTPGVKLIF. Written as DNA, the CDR3 is TGTGCCTGTGGACCCTTAACTCCGGGGGTTAAACTCATCTTT.

Of note for this clone: The protein in TCRdb stems from a much larger clone and differs at residue 4 from this DNA's translation, likely a read error; here the protein is translated from the DNA. This sequence joins TRDV2 and TRDJ1; 13 nucleotides line up with TRDD3. Germline loops: CDR1 GEAIGNYY, CDR2 EKD. CDR3 size: 18 residues. V was pared by 4 bases and J by 0 bases, with 10 bases of the junction left unmatched. CDR3 nucleotide sequence: TGTGCCTGTGAACCTATACTGGGGGATACGCCGGACACCGATAAACTCATCTTT. Amino acids: CACEPILGDTPDTDKLIF.

Sample share makes this clone large. This sample also contains other DNA sequences that code for the same CDR3. V is TRDV2 and J is TRDJ1; the D is unclear. V lost 3 bases and J lost 7, with 23 bases in between. The V gene's germline CDR1 is GEAIGNYY and CDR2 EKD. The CDR3 is made up of 16 amino acids. The CDR3, as DNA: TGTGCCTGTGACCCCGTAGGGGTCCCTGGAAAATCTAAACTCATCTTT. This gives the protein CACDPVGVPGKSKLIF.

This clone was counted between two and nine times. With a far larger clone one base away, a read error is the likely cause. The rearrangement uses TRDV2 and TRDJ1; D is uncertain. Germline lookup yields CDR1 GEAIGNYY and CDR2 EKD. CDR3 length: 14 amino acids. CDR3 coding DNA: TGTGCCCGTGACACACTTGAGAGCACCGATAAACTCATCTTT. Translated: CARDTLESTDKLIF.

This clone showed up just a few times. This CDR3 reads CACDTVGLDWGRNTDKLIF. DNA for the CDR3: TGTGCCTGTGACACCGTCGGACTTGACTGGGGGAGAAACACCGATAAACTCATCTTT. V and J are TRDV2 and TRDJ1; 9 nucleotides match TRDD3. Trimming at V came to 0 bases and at J to 0 bases, leaving 13 bases not matched to a gene. Looked up from germline, CDR1 is GEAIGNYY and CDR2 is EKD. The CDR3 is made up of 19 amino acids.

This clone was seen a few times. The TCRdb record carries a much larger clone's protein, which differs from this DNA's translation at residue 12; a read error is the likely cause, and the protein listed here is the DNA translation. The CDR3 sequence: CACDTLTGGSYADKLIF. CDR3 DNA: TGTGCCTGTGACACCCTTACTGGGGGTTCGTACGCCGATAAACTCATCTTT. The chain recombines TRDV2 with TRDJ1; 8 bases match TRDD3. The length of the CDR3 is 17 residues. Unmatched junction bases numbered 11, after V lost 0 bases and J lost 3 bases. CDR1 and CDR2 (germline): GEAIGNYY, EKD.

This clone appeared a few times. A far larger clone is off by one base, so a read error is likely. The same CDR3 can be traced to other DNA sequences in this sample. V and J are TRDV2 and TRDJ3, with D possibly being TRDD3 (5 bases). The CDR3 is 18 amino acids. Germline-derived CDR1 and CDR2 are GEAIGNYY and EKD. The CDR3 region is CACDTAGLGSWDTRQMFF. The CDR3, as DNA: TGTGCCTGCGACACCGCGGGGCTGGGCTCCTGGGACACCCGACAGATGTTTTTC.

With respect to this clone: TCRdb's protein for this DNA is that of a much larger clone and differs from the translation at residue 6, likely a read error; the protein shown is the DNA translation. The V and J genes are TRDV2 and TRDJ1; TRDD3 agrees at 8 bases. The germline V gene has CDR1 GEAIGNYY and CDR2 EKD. The CDR3 runs to 16 residues. J was trimmed by 0 bases and V by 0 bases; bases with no gene match: 5. CDR3 loop: CACDTAWGTYTDKLIF. CDR3 sequence (DNA): TGTGCCTGTGACACCGCCTGGGGGACGTACACCGATAAACTCATCTTT.

A word on this clone: Given a far larger clone just one base away, this is likely a sequencing read error. Other nucleotide sequences from this sample produce the same CDR3. The chain combines TRDV2 with TRDJ1; a possible D gene is TRDD3 (6 bases). V was cut by 4 bases and J by 0 bases, with 23 bases left in between. Looked up from germline, CDR1 is GEAIGNYY and CDR2 is EKD. CDR3 length: 18 amino acids. CDR3 protein: CACEPLTLLGIHTDKLIF. DNA for the CDR3: TGTGCCTGTGAACCTCTAACCTTGCTGGGGATCCACACCGATAAACTCATCTTT.

Details on this clone: This DNA's translation differs at residue 4 from TCRdb's protein, which comes from a much larger clone; a read error is likely, and the protein shown is translated from the DNA. In nucleotides, the CDR3 is TGTGCCTGTGGCAAGTTACTGGGGGATACGGCGGCAGGGCTCATCTTT. As protein: CACGKLLGDTAAGLIF. V and J are TRDV2 and TRDJ1, with TRDD3 matching 13 bases. Germline CDR1 GEAIGNYY, CDR2 EKD. After removal of 5 bases from V and 11 bases from J, the junction contained 16 bases not matched to a gene. The CDR3 spans 16 residues.

This clone was seen more than once but under ten times. The protein that TCRdb holds for this DNA derives from a much larger clone and differs from the translated DNA at residue 13, which likely indicates a read error; the protein shown here is translated from the DNA. The V call is TRDV2, the J call TRDJ1, with 12 bases identical to TRDD3. The V segment lost 3 bases and the J segment 6 bases; nucleotides outside the gene matches: 13. CDR3 length: 17 residues. CDR1 and CDR2 (germline): GEAIGNYY, EKD. The DNA of the CDR3 is TGTGCCTGTGACGCCTTACTGGGGGATACAACGGCCTATAAACTCATCTTT. Its translation is CACDALLGDTTAYKLIF.

This clone counts as medium-sized. At the DNA level, this CDR3 is encoded by other sequences in the same sample as well. V gene TRDV2 combines with J gene TRDJ1; 8 positions agree with TRDD3. Germline assignment: CDR1 GEAIGNYY and CDR2 EKD. Trimming cost V 0 bases and J 0 bases; bases outside gene matches: 5. This CDR3 is 16 amino acids long. The CDR3: CACDTLLGDNTDKLIF. CDR3 sequence (DNA): TGTGCCTGTGACACCCTCCTGGGGGACAACACCGATAAACTCATCTTT.

This clone turned up a few times. A far larger clone is just one base off, so this is likely a read error. Distinct nucleotide sequences in the sample also encode this CDR3. The V gene is TRDV2, the J gene TRDJ1, with TRDD3 identical over 11 bases. The CDR3 has 15 amino acids. Germline-derived CDR1 and CDR2 are GEAIGNYY and EKD. Germline trimming cut 6 bases from V and 5 bases from J; bases unmatched to any gene: 10. The CDR3: CACLLLGDKGDKLIF. The CDR3 nucleotides read TGTGCCTGTCTTCTACTGGGGGATAAGGGTGATAAACTCATCTTT.

With respect to this clone: The TCRdb record carries a much larger clone's protein, which differs from this DNA's translation at residue 7; a read error is the likely cause, and the protein listed here is the DNA translation. This chain uses TRDV2 with TRDJ1; 9 bases fit TRDD3. The germline gives CDR1 GEAIGNYY, CDR2 EKD. V shed 1 base and J 3 bases; nucleotides not matched to a gene: 26. The CDR3 contains 22 residues. CDR3 protein: CACDTMMSRPDAGDTQSDKLIF. Here the CDR3 DNA reads TGTGCCTGTGACACGATGATGTCACGGCCTGACGCTGGGGATACGCAGTCCGATAAACTCATCTTT.